This T cell receptor (beta chain) derives from a study of T cell responses to AZD1222 COVID-19 vaccine. Overall study results and limits: No repertoire was sampled before or during the peak T cell response, only after it. Only a handful of AZD1222 recipients were seropositive at baseline.

Generated by immunoSEQ multiplex PCR, the TCRdb table keeps only in-frame clones and is missing some. The sample contains approximately 120,000 clones, 93% of which appear only once. About this clone: The antigen is undetermined.

The length of the CDR3 is 13 residues. Germline CDR1 and CDR2: SGHKS and YYEKEE (reference sequence). Trimming shortened V by 1 base and J by 6 bases, and 9 bases separated the two germline ends. This sample comprised peripheral blood, obtained on day 0 of AZD1222 vaccination. V and J are TRBV5-5 and TRBJ2-3; weak D call: TRBD1 (5 bases). The TCR originated in an adult in good health. The CDR3 nucleotides are TGTGCCAGCAGCTTGTGGTCAGGGGATACGCAGTATTTT. Its protein product is CASSLWSGDTQYF.